This TCR beta chain was profiled in a study of shared clonotypes between healthy human individuals. Over several immunoSEQ plates, each subset's genomic DNA was distributed in even portions. The table came from immunoSEQ multiplex PCR; TCRdb's copy has only in-frame clones and leaves some out. The sample holds 900,000 to 1,200,000 clones, about 84% seen once. This clone has just one count. Sequenced: memory CD4+ T cells from PBMCs. This sample's subset: CD45RA-negative fraction. This receptor was taken from a man between 18 and 29 years old in good health. Some clones in this sample may be carry-over from other donors' samples.

The DNA of the CDR3 is TGTGCCAGCAGCAACGGCGCGGCCCCCCAGTACTTC. Amino acids: CASSNGAAPQYF. The chain is built from TRBV11-3 and TRBJ2-5; the D is unclear. The CDR3 runs to 12 residues. Germline V CDR1 and CDR2: SGHNT, YENEEA. V gave up 5 bases and J gave up 9 bases, with 13 bases separating them.